Presented here are 28 T cell receptor beta chains from one specimen sequenced in a study of blood T cell repertoires in COVID-19 (dated by TCRdb to 2019 to 2021). The protocol used for the library was the immunoSEQ multiplex PCR assay. What TCRdb holds here is the immuneACCESS table cut down to in-frame rearrangements. Part of the clones is not present; checked against another copy, under half of the missing clones reflect an unresolved V gene, and the others are unexplained. This sample comprises 310,000 or so clones, more than 80% of them detected only once. The top ten clonotypes cover under 7.5% of the sample. The sequenced sample was peripheral blood. The receptors come from a man aged 18 to 30 who had recovered from COVID-19.

The J gene is TRBJ1-1, the V gene TRBV2, with D perhaps TRBD1 (5 bases). V shed 2 bases and J shed 4 bases, with 11 bases lying between them. The CDR3 runs to 14 residues. Germline loops: CDR1 SNHLY, CDR2 FYNNEI. Here the CDR3 reads CASSENPGGTEAFF. In DNA, the CDR3 is TGTGCCAGCAGTGAAAACCCCGGGGGCACTGAAGCTTTCTTT.

The gene calls are TRBV5-1 and TRBJ1-6; possibly TRBD1 for D (5 bases). Per the germline V gene, CDR1 is SGHRS and CDR2 is YFSETQ. The CDR3 covers 14 residues. V lost 6 bases and J 5 bases, leaving 12 bases between the germline ends. The CDR3 loop reads CASTSGVDNSPLHF. CDR3 bases: TGCGCCAGCACATCGGGGGTGGATAATTCACCCCTCCACTTT.

The chain has TRBV5-1 and TRBJ2-3; D perhaps matches TRBD2 (6 bases). V gave up 4 bases and J gave up 3 bases, with 18 bases separating them. The CDR3 sequence is 16 residues long. The germline V gene encodes CDR1 SGHRS and CDR2 YFSETQ. CDR3 in amino acids: CASSPWREARTDTQYF. DNA for the CDR3: TGCGCCAGCAGCCCATGGAGGGAGGCGAGAACAGATACGCAGTATTTT.

For the CDR3, the DNA is TGTGCCACCAGCCGGGTTACCGCGGCCTACAATGAGCAGTTCTTC. This translates into CATSRVTAAYNEQFF. V and J are TRBV15 and TRBJ2-1; D is uncertain. Trimming stripped 5 bases from V and 2 bases from J, with 13 bases between. The CDR3 consists of 15 residues. Germline V lookup: CDR1 LNHNV, CDR2 YYDKDF (reference sequence).

V is TRBV2 and J is TRBJ2-7; 14 bases match TRBD2. The CDR3 contains 15 residues. Germline assignment: CDR1 SNHLY and CDR2 FYNNEI. V shed 6 bases, J shed 5 bases, and the junction held 6 bases outside the gene matches. The CDR3 region has the DNA TGTGCCAGCAGCCCGGGACTAGCGGGAGTCCACGAGCAGTACTTC. Its protein product is CASSPGLAGVHEQYF.

The chain links TRBV2 to TRBJ1-1, with D perhaps matching TRBD1 (6 bases). Germline V gene sequence: CDR1 SNHLY, CDR2 FYNNEI. The CDR3 extends over 13 amino acids. The ends were cut back, 3 bases at V and 6 bases at J, with 11 bases in the middle. The CDR3 loop is CASSETGDPEAFF. The DNA of the CDR3 is TGTGCCAGCAGTGAGACAGGTGACCCTGAAGCTTTCTTT.

The chain uses TRBV5-6 and TRBJ2-1, with 9 bases identical to TRBD1. Germline V lookup: CDR1 SGHDT, CDR2 YYEEEE. Trimming took 4 bases from V and 4 from J; bases not matched to a gene: 12. This CDR3 contains 17 residues. The CDR3 here is CASSGTGSGGIYNEQFF. The CDR3 DNA is TGTGCCAGCAGCGGGACAGGGTCCGGAGGCATTTACAATGAGCAGTTCTTC.

J is TRBJ1-2 and V is TRBV12-3 or TRBV12-4; 8 nucleotides agree with TRBD1. With 1 base clipped from V and 8 bases from J, the junction kept 3 bases outside the gene matches. The CDR3 loop spans 13 amino acids. Written as DNA, the CDR3 is TGTGCCAGCAGTTTAGGGACAGGGCGAGGCTACACCTTC. Protein product: CASSLGTGRGYTF.

The V and J genes are TRBV7-9 and TRBJ2-3; D is ambiguous. V lost 5 bases, J lost 0 bases, and 18 bases lay in between. This CDR3 comprises 17 residues. CDR1 is SEHNR, CDR2 FQNEAQ, per germline (reference sequence). CDR3 residues: CASSLPAAGFSTDTQYF. The DNA of the CDR3 is TGTGCCAGCAGCCTGCCGGCTGCCGGGTTTAGCACAGATACGCAGTATTTT.

V gene TRBV20-1 combines with J gene TRBJ2-7, with no clear D. The CDR3 length is 11 residues. Trimming took off 6 bases at V and 4 bases at J, with 10 bases between the two ends. Germline V gene sequence: CDR1 DFQATT, CDR2 SNEGSKA (reference sequence). CDR3 sequence: CSASTLYEQYF. In DNA, the CDR3 is TGCAGTGCATCAACTCTTTACGAGCAGTACTTC.

This clone came up once. The chain combines TRBV4-2 with TRBJ2-2, with D possibly TRBD2 on 5 matching bases. The CDR3 spans 16 residues. The ends were cut back, 3 bases at V and 4 bases at J, with 15 bases in the middle. Germline loops: CDR1 LGHNA, CDR2 YNFKEQ. CDR3 nucleotide sequence: TGTGCCAGCAGCCAGACCCCATTTCGGGGCACCGGGGAGCTGTTTTTT. Translation gives CASSQTPFRGTGELFF.

The chain carries TRBV11-2 and TRBJ1-1; D possibly corresponds to TRBD1 (5 bases). This CDR3 comprises 14 residues. Trimming took off 2 bases at V and 1 base at J, with 8 bases between the two ends. Germline CDR1 reads SGHAT; CDR2 reads FQNNGV. Here the CDR3 reads CASSLLQGNTEAFF. In DNA form, the CDR3 reads TGTGCCAGCAGCTTATTGCAGGGGAACACTGAAGCTTTCTTT.

V is TRBV10-2 and J is TRBJ2-7; 12 bases agree with TRBD2. J gave up 6 bases and V 6 bases, and 12 bases lay outside the gene matches. This CDR3 has 16 residues. The germline V gene has CDR1 WSHSY and CDR2 SAAADI. CDR3 region: CASRSGLAGPRAEQYF. For the CDR3, the DNA is TGCGCCAGCAGATCGGGACTAGCGGGCCCTCGGGCCGAGCAGTACTTC.

This clone was observed once. The rearrangement joins TRBV20-1 to TRBJ2-4, with 9 bases fitting TRBD1. The CDR3 is 12 residues long. Trimming took 3 bases from V and 11 from J; bases not matched to a gene: 5. Germline V gene sequence: CDR1 DFQATT, CDR2 SNEGSKA (reference sequence). The CDR3 DNA follows: TGCAGTGCTAGTACCACAGGGGGCGTTCAGTACTTC. Translated: CSASTTGGVQYF.

The rearrangement joins TRBV18 to TRBJ1-5; TRBD1 matches 7 bases. The ends lost 4 bases at V and 3 bases at J; junction bases unmatched: 9. Per germline, CDR1 KGHSH and CDR2 LQKENI. The CDR3 is 16 amino acids. The DNA of the CDR3 is TGTGCCAGCTCACTATTCGACAGGGTCGCCAATCAGCCCCAGCATTTT. Its protein product is CASSLFDRVANQPQHF.

The sample holds one count of this clone. The V and J genes are TRBV3-1 (or the pseudogene TRBV3-2) and TRBJ1-2, with 10 bases aligning to TRBD1. CDR1 is LGHDT, CDR2 YNNKEL, per germline (reference sequence). V lost 8 bases to trimming and J lost 8 bases; unmatched junction nucleotides: 5. The CDR3 has 12 amino acids. The CDR3 sequence is CASGDRGLGYTF. The CDR3 nucleotides read TGTGCCAGCGGGGACAGGGGACTCGGCTACACCTTC.

This clone was detected a few times. This chain connects TRBV27 to TRBJ2-7; weak D call: TRBD1 (7 bases). The length of the CDR3 is 15 residues. V shed 7 bases and J shed 2 bases, with 18 bases lying between them. Germline V gene lookup returns CDR1 MNHEY and CDR2 SMNVEV (reference sequence). The CDR3 bases are TGTGCCAGCAAAGACAGGGCAGGGGGGACCTACGAGCAGTACTTC. This translates into CASKDRAGGTYEQYF.

This chain links TRBV27 with TRBJ2-3; 9 bases map to TRBD2. Germline CDR1 MNHEY, CDR2 SMNVEV (reference sequence). The CDR3 runs to 15 residues. V trimming: 5 bases; J trimming: 7 bases; junction bases outside the gene matches: 10. The CDR3 DNA follows: TGTGCCAGCAGTAGCCCGGGACTAGCACTCAATACGCAGTATTTT. Amino acid sequence: CASSSPGLALNTQYF.

The genes are TRBV7-6 and TRBJ1-2; 12 bases agree with TRBD1. Per the germline V gene, CDR1 is SGHVS and CDR2 is FNYEAQ. Trimming took 4 bases from V and 4 from J; bases not matched to a gene: 22. CDR3 length: 21 amino acids. The CDR3 reads CASSSTASVSGTGGRGYGYTF. CDR3 nucleotide sequence: TGTGCCAGCAGCTCGACAGCCTCAGTATCCGGGACAGGGGGCCGGGGCTATGGCTACACCTTC. Supplemented by reference TRBV7-6 and TRBJ1-2, the full variable domain reads GAGVSQSPRYKVTKRGQDVALRCDPISGHVSLYWYRQALGQGPEFLTYFNYEAQQDKSGLPNDRFSAERPEGSISTLTIQRTEQRDSAMYRCASSSTASVSGTGGRGYGYTFGSGTRLTVV.

V usage is TRBV5-6 and J usage is TRBJ1-3; D is undetermined. The V gene lost 0 bases and the J gene lost 0 bases, with 7 bases spanning the gap. Germline V CDR1 and CDR2: SGHDT, YYEEEE. This CDR3 spans 15 amino acids. CDR3 sequence reads: CASSLDRSSGNTIYF. CDR3 sequence (DNA): TGTGCCAGCAGCTTGGACCGGAGCTCTGGAAACACCATATATTTT.

CDR3 nucleotides: TGTGCCAGTACAGGGGGCCCCTCCCAATATGGCTACACCTTC. This codes for CASTGGPSQYGYTF. The chain is built from TRBV6-6 and TRBJ1-2; 9 nucleotides align to TRBD1. V shed 9 bases, J shed 5 bases, and the junction held 10 bases outside the gene matches. Germline lookup yields CDR1 MNHNY and CDR2 SVGAGI (reference sequence). The CDR3 has 14 residues.

This clone was counted ten times or more. The rearrangement links TRBV5-1 to TRBJ2-2, with 10 bases lining up with TRBD1. Germline CDR1 reads SGHRS; CDR2 reads YFSETQ. There are 16 residues in the CDR3. V lost 3 bases to trimming and J lost 6 bases; unmatched junction nucleotides: 8. The CDR3 is CASSSSGTGVAGELFF. CDR3 nucleotides: TGCGCCAGCAGCTCATCCGGGACAGGGGTGGCCGGGGAGCTGTTTTTT.

V gene TRBV7-2 combines with J gene TRBJ1-1, with TRBD1 matching over 9 bases. This CDR3 spans 14 amino acids. Per germline, CDR1 SGHTA and CDR2 FQGNSA. The V segment lost 0 bases and the J segment 5 bases; nucleotides outside the gene matches: 1. The CDR3, as DNA: TGTGCCAGCAGCTTAGCGGGACAGGGTACTGAAGCTTTCTTT. Residues: CASSLAGQGTEAFF. The variable domain in full, with the rest retrieved from reference TRBV7-2 and TRBJ1-1, is GAGVSQSPSNKVTEKGKDVELRCDPISGHTALYWYRQSLGQGLEFLIYFQGNSAPDKSGLPSDRFSAERTGGSVSTLTIQRTQQEDSAVYLCASSLAGQGTEAFFGQGTRLTVV.

The chain carries TRBV5-1 and TRBJ2-2; maybe TRBD1 (5 bases). The CDR3 covers 17 residues. CDR1 is SGHRS and CDR2 is YFSETQ in the germline V gene. V was trimmed by 1 base and J by 3 bases, leaving 16 bases between them. The CDR3 sequence: CASSLTGSGYYTGELFF. In nucleotides, the CDR3 is TGCGCCAGCAGCTTGACAGGTAGTGGCTATTACACCGGGGAGCTGTTTTTT.

The chain employs TRBV24-1 and TRBJ2-1, with TRBD2 matching 11 bases. Germline CDR1 KGHDR, CDR2 SFDVKD. The CDR3 spans 15 residues. J lost 9 bases, V lost 4 bases, and 7 bases had no gene match. CDR3 in amino acids: CATSDPLAGGGEQFF. Written as DNA, the CDR3 is TGTGCCACCAGTGACCCCTTAGCGGGAGGGGGTGAGCAGTTCTTC.

The chain uses TRBV9 and TRBJ2-3; 11 bases line up with TRBD2. Germline CDR1 reads SGDLS; CDR2 reads YYNGEE. The J segment lost 1 base and the V segment lost 0 bases, leaving 7 bases of the junction unmatched. The CDR3 has 18 residues. This CDR3 is CASSVGASGGQGTDTQYF. CDR3 nucleotide sequence: TGTGCCAGCAGCGTAGGGGCTAGCGGGGGGCAGGGCACAGATACGCAGTATTTT.

This chain connects TRBV30 to TRBJ2-7; 11 bases match TRBD2. The length of the CDR3 is 13 residues. Trimming removed 0 bases from V and 6 bases from J; junction bases left unmatched: 1. Germline lookup yields CDR1 GTSNPN and CDR2 SVGIG (reference sequence). CDR3 nucleotides: TGTGCCTGGAGTGTACTAGCGGGAGTCGAGCAGTACTTC. Amino acids: CAWSVLAGVEQYF.

V is TRBV29-1 and J is TRBJ2-1; D is perhaps TRBD1 (5 bases). V was clipped by 4 bases and J by 5 bases, with 18 bases between them. The CDR3 spans 15 residues. In germline, CDR1 is SQVTM, CDR2 ANQGSEA. CDR3 region: CSVGYQGYPDNEQFF. CDR3 DNA: TGCAGCGTTGGGTACCAGGGATACCCCGACAATGAGCAGTTCTTC.